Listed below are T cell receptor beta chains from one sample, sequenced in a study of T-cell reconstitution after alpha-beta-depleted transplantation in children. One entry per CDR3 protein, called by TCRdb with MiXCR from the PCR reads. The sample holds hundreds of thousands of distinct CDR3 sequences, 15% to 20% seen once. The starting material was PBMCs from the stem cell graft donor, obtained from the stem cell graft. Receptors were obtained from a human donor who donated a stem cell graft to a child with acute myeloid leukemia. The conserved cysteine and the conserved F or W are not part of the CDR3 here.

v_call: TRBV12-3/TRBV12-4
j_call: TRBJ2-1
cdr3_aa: ASSWQGMTNEQF

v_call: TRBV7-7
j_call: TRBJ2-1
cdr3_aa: ASSPFELDEQF

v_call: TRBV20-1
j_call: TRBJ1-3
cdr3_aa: SAAPGNTIY

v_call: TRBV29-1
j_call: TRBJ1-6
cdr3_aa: SVRLRGNSPLH

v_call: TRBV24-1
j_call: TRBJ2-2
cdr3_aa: ATSDLDRGLNTGELF

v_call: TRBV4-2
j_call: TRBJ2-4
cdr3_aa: ASSQDSGEVRH

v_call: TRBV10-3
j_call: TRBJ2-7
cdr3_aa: AIRKDREVFYEQY

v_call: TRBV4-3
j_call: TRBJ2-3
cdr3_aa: ASSQEPVGTQY

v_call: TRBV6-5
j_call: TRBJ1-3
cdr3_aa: ASSSTQGGWGNTIY

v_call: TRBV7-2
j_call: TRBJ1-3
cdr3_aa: ASAEGGTAGNTIY

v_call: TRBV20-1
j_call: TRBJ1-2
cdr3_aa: SARVAWDT

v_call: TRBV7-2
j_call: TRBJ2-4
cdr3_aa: ASSLKVSDIQY

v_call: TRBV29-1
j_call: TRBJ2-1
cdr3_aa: SVEDRVGV

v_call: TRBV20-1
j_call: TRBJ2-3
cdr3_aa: SALESDTQY

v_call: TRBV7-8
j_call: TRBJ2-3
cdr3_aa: ASSRGPGLGED

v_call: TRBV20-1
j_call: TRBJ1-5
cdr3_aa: STLQNQPQH

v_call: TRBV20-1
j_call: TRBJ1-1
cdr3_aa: SARIIQGGNTEAF

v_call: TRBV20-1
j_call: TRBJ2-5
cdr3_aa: SATHRGETQY

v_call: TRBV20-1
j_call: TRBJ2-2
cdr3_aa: SAVRGTGELF

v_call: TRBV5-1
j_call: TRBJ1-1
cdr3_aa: ASSLQVMNTEAF

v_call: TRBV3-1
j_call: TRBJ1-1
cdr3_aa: ASSQGWGVNTEAF

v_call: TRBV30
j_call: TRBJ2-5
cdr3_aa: AWSDGTSGGVIYETQY

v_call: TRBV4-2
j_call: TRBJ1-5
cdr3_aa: ASREGLGPQH

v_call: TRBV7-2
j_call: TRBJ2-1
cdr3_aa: ASSQRRAGGPHEQF

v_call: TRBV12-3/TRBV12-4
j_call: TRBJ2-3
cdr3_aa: ASSSGTSGLLNTDTQY

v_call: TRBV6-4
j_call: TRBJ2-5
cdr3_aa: ASSVVAGGPQETQY

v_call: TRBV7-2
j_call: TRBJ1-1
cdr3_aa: ASSLGGRFGEAF

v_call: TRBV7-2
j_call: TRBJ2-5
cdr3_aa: ASSRDRARQTQY

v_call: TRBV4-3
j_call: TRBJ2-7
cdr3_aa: ASSQPREGEQY

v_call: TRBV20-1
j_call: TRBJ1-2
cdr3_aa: SAKPGESANYGYT

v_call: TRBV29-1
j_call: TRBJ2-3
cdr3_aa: SVVGSSGGPTDTQY

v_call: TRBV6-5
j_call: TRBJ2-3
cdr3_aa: ASSYEGDTQY

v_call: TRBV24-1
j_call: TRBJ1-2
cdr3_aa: ATSGGETRGYT

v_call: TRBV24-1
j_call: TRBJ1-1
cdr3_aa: ATSDWGNTEAF

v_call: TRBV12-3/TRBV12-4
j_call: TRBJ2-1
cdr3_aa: ASSLLRGQTINEQF

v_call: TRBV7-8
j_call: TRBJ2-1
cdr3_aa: ASSLGQRGGEVQVGEQF

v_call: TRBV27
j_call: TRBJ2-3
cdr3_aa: ASWVGMDTQY

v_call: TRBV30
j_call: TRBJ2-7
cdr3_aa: AWRGIGSWEQY

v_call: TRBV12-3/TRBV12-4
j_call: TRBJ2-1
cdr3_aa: ASSFKATREQF

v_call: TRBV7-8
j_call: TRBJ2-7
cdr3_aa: ASSLDRVPGGEQY

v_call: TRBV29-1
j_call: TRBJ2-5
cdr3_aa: SVENLGAETQY

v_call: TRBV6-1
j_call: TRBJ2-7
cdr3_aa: ASRETTGAVRYEQY

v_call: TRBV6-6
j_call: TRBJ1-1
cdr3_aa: ASSFTVNTEAF

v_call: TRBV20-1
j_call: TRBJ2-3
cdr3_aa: SARGSGAREDTQY

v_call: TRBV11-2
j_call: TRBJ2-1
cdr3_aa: ASSLDEPGASSYNEQF

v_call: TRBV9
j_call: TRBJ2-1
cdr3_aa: ASSDRLSSYNEQF

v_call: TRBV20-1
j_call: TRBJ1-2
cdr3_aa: SARGALGNYGYT

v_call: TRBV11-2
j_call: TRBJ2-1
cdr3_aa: ASSLTGTIYNEQF

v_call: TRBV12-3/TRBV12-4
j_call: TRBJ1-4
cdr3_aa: ASSFTTVINEKLF

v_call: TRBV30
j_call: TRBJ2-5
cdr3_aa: AWSVRKGQETQY

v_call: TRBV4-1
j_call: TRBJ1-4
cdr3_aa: ASSQDRAGPFQTATNEKLF

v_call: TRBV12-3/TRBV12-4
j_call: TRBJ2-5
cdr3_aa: ASSWAGQETQY

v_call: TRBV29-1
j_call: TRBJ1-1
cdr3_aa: SAVGWNTEAF

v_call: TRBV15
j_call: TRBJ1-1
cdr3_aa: ATSRESPGMNTEAF

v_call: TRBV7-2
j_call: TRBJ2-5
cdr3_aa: ASSLGQGLSRETQY

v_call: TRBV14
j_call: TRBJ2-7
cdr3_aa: PSSRQGTYEQY

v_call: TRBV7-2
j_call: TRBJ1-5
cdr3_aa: ASTYSLGQNQPQH

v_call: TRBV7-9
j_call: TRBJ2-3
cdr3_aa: ASSGRELGTDTQY

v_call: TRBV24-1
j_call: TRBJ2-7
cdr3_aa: ATSDLMDFGQY

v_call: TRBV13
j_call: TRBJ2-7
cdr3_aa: ASSLTGDAYEQY